Listed below are T cell receptor beta chains from one sample, sequenced in a study of shared clonotypes between healthy human individuals. Profiled with immunoSEQ multiplex PCR; TCRdb holds only in-frame clones, not every one. Of some 2.1 million clones in the sample, approximately 95% were seen once. Material for sequencing was naive CD4+ T cells sorted from blood. The receptors shown here come from a man younger than 35 in good health. The CDR3 runs from the conserved cysteine through the conserved F or W. A D gene is named only where the DNA matches it firmly. Clone size appears in some rows only: once, few, many, or a class for an expanded clone.

cdr3_length	d_call	clone_size	v_call	j_call	cdr3_nt	cdr3_aa
15	TRBD2	-	TRBV7-2	TRBJ2-7	TGTGCCAGCAGCTTAGTAGCGGGAGTGGGCTACGAGCAGTACTTC	CASSLVAGVGYEQYF
14	-	-	TRBV18	TRBJ1-4	TGTGCCAGCTCGCAGGGTCGGGCTAATGAAAAACTGTTTTTT	CASSQGRANEKLFF
14	-	-	TRBV2	TRBJ1-5	TGTGCCAGCAGTGAAAGGTCGGGGGCTCAGCCCCAGCATTTT	CASSERSGAQPQHF
13	-	-	TRBV28	TRBJ1-2	TGTGCCAGCATTAGGGATCCTAACTATGGCTACACCTTC	CASIRDPNYGYTF
11	TRBD2	-	TRBV20-1	TRBJ2-1	TGCAGTGCTAGAGAGTCGGGACTAGTAGTCTTC	CSARESGLVVF
10	-	few	TRBV18	TRBJ2-3	TGTGCCAGCTCAGAAGATACGCAGTATTTT	CASSEDTQYF
17	TRBD2	few	TRBV11-2	TRBJ2-7	TGTGCCAGCAGCGTGTATAGCGGGAGGTCCTCCCTTTACGAGCAGTACTTC	CASSVYSGRSSLYEQYF
16	-	-	TRBV5-4	TRBJ2-1	TGTGCCAGCAGCTTGGGACTACCAGACTCCTACAATGAGCAGTTCTTC	CASSLGLPDSYNEQFF
14	-	-	TRBV15	TRBJ2-5	TGTGCCACCAGCAGAGATCCGGGTCCGGAGACCCAGTACTTC	CATSRDPGPETQYF
13	-	-	TRBV7-8	TRBJ1-1	TGTGCCAGCAGCGTCGGGACTGGTACTGAAGCTTTCTTT	CASSVGTGTEAFF
14	TRBD1	-	TRBV2	TRBJ2-3	TGTGCCAGCGACAACAGGGGAAGCACAGATACGCAGTATTTT	CASDNRGSTDTQYF
15	-	-	TRBV7-2	TRBJ1-5	TGTGCCAGCAGCTTAGTGAGAGCCTACAATCAGCCCCAGCATTTT	CASSLVRAYNQPQHF
11	-	-	TRBV12-5	TRBJ2-7	TGTGCTAGTGGTCTTTACTACGAGCAGTACTTC	CASGLYYEQYF
13	-	-	TRBV19	TRBJ1-2	TGTGCCAGTAGTATAGCACAGACTTATGGCTACACCTTC	CASSIAQTYGYTF
14	TRBD1	-	TRBV6-1	TRBJ1-1	TGTGCCAGCAGCTGGACAGGGATGAACACTGAAGCTTTCTTT	CASSWTGMNTEAFF
13	-	-	TRBV11-2	TRBJ1-5	TGTGCCAGCAGCTTAGCTAGTTATCAGCCCCAGCATTTT	CASSLASYQPQHF